This T cell receptor (beta chain) was identified during a study of a mutant IDH1 vaccine in newly diagnosed glioma. Study overall: Vaccination of patients was performed eight times, in weeks 1, 3, 5, 7, 11, 15, 19 and 23. Treated patients, 62.5% male and roughly 40% female, averaged approximately 40 years of age. Regarding the study as a whole: The vaccine induced immune responses, and these occurred in over 90% of patients.

A remark on this clone: Its antigen is undetermined.

CDR1 is LGHNA and CDR2 is YSLEER in the germline V gene. Trimming at V came to 0 bases and at J to 9 bases, leaving 7 bases not matched to a gene. This CDR3 is built from 15 residues. Repertoires were generated with immunoSEQ multiplex PCR, while TCRdb's copy carries only in-frame clones and drops some. The sample consists of tens of thousands of clones, roughly 85% of them appearing once. The time point: week 11, during vaccination. In every dose of vaccine, 300 ug of mutant IDH1 20-mer peptide was given alongside topical imiquimod. The source material was PBMCs, sampled from a glioma patient whose treatment included an IDH1 peptide vaccine. The chain combines TRBV4-3 with TRBJ2-1; 8 bases are shared with TRBD2. The source is a man aged 40-50 years with glioma. For the CDR3, the DNA is TGCGCCAGCAGCCAAGAAGCCGGGAGGGGAAGTGAGCAGTTCTTC. This encodes CASSQEAGRGSEQFF.